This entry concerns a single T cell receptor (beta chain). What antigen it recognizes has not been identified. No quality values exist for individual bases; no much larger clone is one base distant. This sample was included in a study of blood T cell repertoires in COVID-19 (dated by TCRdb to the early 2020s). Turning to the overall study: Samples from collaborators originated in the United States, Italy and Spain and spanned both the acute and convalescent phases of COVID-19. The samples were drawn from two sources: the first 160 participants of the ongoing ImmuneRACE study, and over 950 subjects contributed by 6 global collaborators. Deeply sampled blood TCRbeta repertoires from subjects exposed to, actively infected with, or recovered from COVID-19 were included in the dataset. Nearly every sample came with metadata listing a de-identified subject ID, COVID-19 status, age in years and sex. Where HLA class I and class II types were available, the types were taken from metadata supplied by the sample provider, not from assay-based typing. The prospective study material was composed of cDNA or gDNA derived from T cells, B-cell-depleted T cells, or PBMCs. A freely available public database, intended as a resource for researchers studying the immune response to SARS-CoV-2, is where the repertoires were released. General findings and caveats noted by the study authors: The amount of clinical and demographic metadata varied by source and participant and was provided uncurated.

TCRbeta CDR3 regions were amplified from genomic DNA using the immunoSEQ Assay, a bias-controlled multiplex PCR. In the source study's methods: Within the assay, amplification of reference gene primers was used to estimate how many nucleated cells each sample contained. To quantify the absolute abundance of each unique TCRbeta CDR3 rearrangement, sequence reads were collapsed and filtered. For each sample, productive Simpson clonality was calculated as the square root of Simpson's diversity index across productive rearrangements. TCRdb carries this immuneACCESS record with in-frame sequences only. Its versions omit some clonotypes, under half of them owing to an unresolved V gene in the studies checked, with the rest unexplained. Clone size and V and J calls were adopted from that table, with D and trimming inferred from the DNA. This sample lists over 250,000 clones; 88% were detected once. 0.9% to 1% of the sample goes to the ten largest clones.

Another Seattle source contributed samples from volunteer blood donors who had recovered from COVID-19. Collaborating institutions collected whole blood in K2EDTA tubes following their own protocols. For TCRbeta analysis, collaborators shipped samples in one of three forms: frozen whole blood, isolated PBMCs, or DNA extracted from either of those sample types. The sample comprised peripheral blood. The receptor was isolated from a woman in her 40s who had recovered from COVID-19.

In nucleotides, the sequence is TGTGCCAGCAGCCGGGGACAGGGGGGGTACAATCAGCCCCAGCATTTT. Translated, it reads CASSRGQGGYNQPQHF. The rearrangement combines TRBV7-2 with TRBJ1-5, with 11 junctional bases fitting TRBD1. The germline V gene provides CDR1 SGHTA and CDR2 FQGNSA. V is pruned by 5 bases and J by 3 bases, leaving 6 bases of the junction without a gene match. Its CDR3 holds 16 amino acids, cysteine through phenylalanine. Only the CDR3 DNA is retained, 48 bases long and in frame from the first base.